A single sample gave rise to the 8 T cell receptor beta chains below, sequenced in a study of graft-versus-host responses after intestinal transplantation. Sequencing used immunoSEQ multiplex PCR; TCRdb keeps in-frame clones, though not all of them. The sample shows about 150,000 clones, around 90% of them seen only once. Their antigen targets remain unknown. This material consisted of unstimulated CD4+ T cells sorted from spleen or lymph node cells, taken before intestinal transplant. The receptor source for this set is a human donor who received an intestinal transplant.

The V call is TRBV21-1, the J call TRBJ2-1; the DNA was not compared with TRBD2, the D call given in the table. TRBV21-1 is classified as a pseudogene. The CDR3 loop spans 13 amino acids. The CDR3 region has the DNA TGCTTAGGAGGGTTTGGTAGCTTAAATGAGCAGTTCTTC. Translated: CLGGFGSLNEQFF.

This clone was found once. CDR3 sequence: CASSQGLALYNEQFF. CDR3 sequence (DNA): TGTGCCAGCAGCCAAGGACTAGCTTTATACAATGAGCAGTTCTTC. This chain joins TRBV14 and TRBJ2-1; 7 bases map to TRBD2. V lost 1 base to trimming and J lost 4 bases; unmatched junction nucleotides: 4. The CDR3 runs 15 residues. CDR1 is SGHDN, CDR2 FVKESK, per germline.

The chain has TRBV2 and TRBJ1-4; maybe TRBD1 (6 bases). Germline V gene data show CDR1 as SNHLY and CDR2 as FYNNEI. This CDR3 has 14 residues. V was cut by 5 bases and J by 8 bases, with 15 bases left in between. CDR3 sequence reads: CASSWDTLAEKLFF. As DNA, the CDR3 is TGTGCCAGCAGTTGGGACACCTTGGCCGAAAAACTGTTTTTT.

The rearrangement uses TRBV9 and TRBJ1-3; possibly TRBD1 for D (5 bases). This CDR3 has 15 residues. The V gene lost 0 bases and the J gene lost 2 bases, with 9 bases spanning the gap. Germline loops: CDR1 SGDLS, CDR2 YYNGEE. In DNA form, the CDR3 reads TGTGCCAGCAGCGTAGGAAGGGGCCCTGGAAACACCATATATTTT. This encodes CASSVGRGPGNTIYF.

The chain is built from TRBV14 and TRBJ2-7; TRBD2 agrees at 7 bases. Germline V gene lookup returns CDR1 SGHDN and CDR2 FVKESK. CDR3 length equals 15 residues. The V gene end was trimmed by 1 base and the J gene end by 4 bases; junction bases not matched to a gene: 7. The chain's CDR3 is CASSQGLADTYEQYF. Here the CDR3 DNA reads TGTGCCAGCAGCCAAGGGCTAGCGGATACTTACGAGCAGTACTTC.

This clone occurred a few times. This chain uses TRBV6-6 with TRBJ1-3, with D perhaps matching TRBD1 (5 bases). The CDR3 extends over 14 amino acids. The V end lost 2 bases, the J end lost 2 bases, and 7 bases lay between the germline ends. The germline CDR1 and CDR2 sequences are MNHNY and SVGAGI (reference sequence). This CDR3 is CASSYGGAGNTIYF. The DNA of the CDR3 is TGTGCCAGCAGTTACGGAGGGGCTGGAAACACCATATATTTT.

The rearrangement uses TRBV5-1 and TRBJ2-6, with D perhaps TRBD2 (6 bases). This CDR3 region has 16 residues. V was shortened by 3 bases and J by 3 bases, with 13 bases between the two germline ends. CDR1 SGHRS and CDR2 YFSETQ come from the germline V gene. This chain's CDR3 is CASSWRGVGGANVLTF. CDR3 bases: TGCGCCAGCAGCTGGCGGGGAGTAGGTGGGGCCAACGTCCTGACTTTC.

This sequence joins TRBV7-2 and TRBJ2-1; TRBD1 matches 7 bases. Germline CDR1 and CDR2: SGHTA and FQGNSA. The CDR3 totals 15 residues. V shed 4 bases, J shed 4 bases, and the junction held 7 bases outside the gene matches. The CDR3 spells CASSSTGSRYNEQFF. The CDR3 DNA is TGTGCCAGCAGCTCGACAGGGAGCAGGTACAATGAGCAGTTCTTC.